One sample yielded the 10 T cell receptor beta chains listed below, sequenced in a study of blood T cell repertoires in COVID-19. Method: immunoSEQ multiplex PCR; TCRdb's copy keeps in-frame clones and lacks some. Among around 260,000 clones, around 78% were seen once, and the ten largest hold 3.5% to 5.5%. The source material was peripheral blood. The receptors derive from a man in his sixties who had recovered from COVID-19.

The V gene is TRBV3-1 (or the pseudogene TRBV3-2), the J gene TRBJ1-4, with a weak D call TRBD1 (6 bases). Trimming shortened V by 1 base and J by 10 bases, and 19 bases separated the two germline ends. CDR3 length: 16 amino acids. Germline V gene data show CDR1 as LGHDT and CDR2 as YNNKEL (reference sequence). CDR3 region: CASSQAQGMGSGKLFF. The CDR3 nucleotides read TGTGCCAGCAGCCAAGCCCAGGGGATGGGAAGTGGAAAACTGTTTTTT.

CDR3 protein: CASKGQGPYEQYF. CDR3 DNA sequence: TGTGCCAGCAAGGGACAGGGCCCCTACGAGCAGTACTTC. V gene TRBV2 combines with J gene TRBJ2-7; the match to TRBD1 covers 9 bases. The germline V gene encodes CDR1 SNHLY and CDR2 FYNNEI. The CDR3 length is 13 residues. The V gene end was trimmed by 7 bases and the J gene end by 2 bases; junction bases not matched to a gene: 3.

The chain couples TRBV2 to TRBJ2-2, with 7 bases matching TRBD2. Germline V gene data show CDR1 as SNHLY and CDR2 as FYNNEI. The CDR3 spans 15 residues. Trimming at V came to 1 base and at J to 6 bases, leaving 5 bases not matched to a gene. CDR3 coding DNA: TGTGCCAGCAGTGAAGGCGGGAGCAGGGCCGGGGAGCTGTTTTTT. It specifies CASSEGGSRAGELFF.

The rearrangement uses TRBV20-1 and TRBJ2-7; 9 positions match TRBD2. The CDR3 is 15 residues long. V lost 3 bases, J lost 2 bases, and 8 bases stayed unmatched. From germline, CDR1 is DFQATT and CDR2 SNEGSKA (reference sequence). The CDR3 bases are TGCAGTGCTAGTACGCGGGAGGGACTACCCTACGAGCAGTACTTC. It encodes CSASTREGLPYEQYF.

The chain couples TRBV3-1 (or the pseudogene TRBV3-2) to TRBJ2-1; the match to TRBD2 covers 13 bases. J lost 8 bases, V lost 4 bases, and 8 bases had no gene match. This CDR3 is built from 16 residues. Looked up from germline, CDR1 is LGHDT and CDR2 is YNNKEL (reference sequence). The CDR3 DNA reads as TGTGCCAGCAGCCGCCGGACTAGCGGGGGCGGTGATGAGCAGTTCTTC. This codes for CASSRRTSGGGDEQFF.

The chain joins TRBV2 to TRBJ1-5; 7 bases are a match to TRBD1. The V and J ends lost 11 bases and 7 bases, in that order; junction bases with no gene match: 11. Germline CDR1 reads SNHLY; CDR2 reads FYNNEI. The CDR3 has 13 amino acids. CDR3 residues: CAGRQGREQPQHF. Here the CDR3 DNA reads TGTGCCGGCCGACAGGGTAGGGAACAGCCCCAGCATTTT.

The chain joins TRBV5-5 to TRBJ2-3, with a possible D match to TRBD2 (6 bases). Germline-derived CDR1 and CDR2 are SGHKS and YYEKEE (reference sequence). V dropped 4 bases and J dropped 3 bases, with 9 bases sitting between them. The CDR3 contains 13 residues. The CDR3 region has the DNA TGTGCCAGCAGCCCCGGGACTACAGATACGCAGTATTTT. This translates into CASSPGTTDTQYF.

The chain links TRBV5-1 to TRBJ2-3; D is uncertain. The length of the CDR3 is 14 residues. The V gene's germline CDR1 is SGHRS and CDR2 YFSETQ. Trimming took off 2 bases at V and 0 bases at J, with 7 bases between the two ends. As DNA, the CDR3 is TGCGCCAGCAGCTTTCTTTCCAGCACAGATACGCAGTATTTT. Protein sequence: CASSFLSSTDTQYF.

The genes are TRBV19 and TRBJ2-3, with TRBD2 identical over 10 bases. Germline CDR1 and CDR2: LNHDA and SQIVND (reference sequence). This CDR3 contains 15 residues. The junction had 6 bases not matched to a gene; V was cut back by 4 bases and J by 5 bases. The CDR3 bases are TGTGCCAGTAGTACCGGAGCTAGCGGGAGAGATACGCAGTATTTT. This codes for CASSTGASGRDTQYF. Supplemented by reference TRBV19 and TRBJ2-3, the full variable domain reads DGGITQSPKYLFRKEGQNVTLSCEQNLNHDAMYWYRQDPGQGLRLIYYSQIVNDFQKGDIAEGYSVSREKKESFPLTVTSAQKNPTAFYLCASSTGASGRDTQYFGPGTRLTVL.

V gene TRBV11-2 combines with J gene TRBJ1-5, with D hard to call. Germline CDR1 reads SGHAT; CDR2 reads FQNNGV. Trimming cost V 3 bases and J 0 bases, with 9 bases left between them. The CDR3 loop spans 15 amino acids. Written as DNA, the CDR3 is TGTGCCAGCAGCTTCCCGGGATATAGCAATCAGCCCCAGCATTTT. Amino acid sequence: CASSFPGYSNQPQHF.